This is a list of T cell receptor beta chains from one sample in a study of blood T cell repertoires in COVID-19. Sequencing used immunoSEQ multiplex PCR; TCRdb keeps in-frame clones, though not all of them. The profile shows 110,000 or so clones, 80% to 90% of them singletons. The sample consisted of peripheral blood. These receptors were obtained from a human donor in a cohort sampled during active COVID-19. CDR3s include the opening cysteine and the closing phenylalanine or tryptophan. Clone sizes are given selectively: once, few, many, or a class where the clone is expanded.

cdr3_length	clone_size	v_call	j_call	cdr3_aa
12	NA	TRBV7-8	TRBJ1-2	CASSDSNYGYTF
11	NA	TRBV11-3	TRBJ2-7	CASSLVSEQYF
14	once	TRBV28	TRBJ2-7	CASSWVQGSHEQYF
16	NA	TRBV7-9	TRBJ2-6	CASSPRLGAGANVLTF
14	NA	TRBV9	TRBJ2-3	CASSVASSTDTQYF
15	NA	TRBV19	TRBJ2-1	CASRQTGPSYNEQFF
13	NA	TRBV5-5	TRBJ1-2	CATAEGVFYGYTF
16	NA	TRBV7-2	TRBJ1-6	CASSKLTGNGGSPLHF
11	NA	TRBV6-5	TRBJ1-1	CASIRGSEAFF
15	NA	TRBV19	TRBJ2-6	CASSIVSSGANVLTF
16	NA	TRBV6-4	TRBJ2-3	CASSESLGYGEDTQYF
16	NA	TRBV11-2	TRBJ2-6	CASSRSGYSGANVLTF
15	NA	TRBV27	TRBJ1-4	CASSSETGGGEKLFF
19	NA	TRBV5-5	TRBJ2-1	CASRPGLAGGSVSYNEQFF
11	NA	TRBV11-2	TRBJ2-4	CASSSGQGEAF
16	NA	TRBV27	TRBJ2-3	CASSLSRAGVQDTQYF
14	NA	TRBV28	TRBJ1-6	CASSLSTGRTPLHF
14	NA	TRBV28	TRBJ1-4	CASSLSGSNEKLFF
14	NA	TRBV30	TRBJ2-5	CAWREQGAKETQYF
13	NA	TRBV14	TRBJ2-1	CASSQDFALRQFF
15	few	TRBV5-3	TRBJ1-2	CARTQIRTGNYGYTF
16	NA	TRBV4-3	TRBJ2-7	CASSQDSPGSTYEQYF
16	NA	TRBV6-6	TRBJ2-1	CASSYVSPSSGYEQFF
15	NA	TRBV18	TRBJ1-3	CASSPPQGPGNTIYF
15	NA	TRBV6-2/TRBV6-3	TRBJ1-3	CASSYSSGGGNTIYF
16	once	TRBV4-2	TRBJ2-3	CASSQETGVGTDTQYF
16	NA	TRBV7-9	TRBJ1-1	CASSLDGRGRNTEAFF
15	NA	TRBV7-2	TRBJ1-6	CASSLAADYNSPLHF
16	NA	TRBV27	TRBJ2-2	CASSLSGTGLFGELFF
16	NA	TRBV9	TRBJ2-2	CASSTRTSVNTGELFF
15	NA	TRBV19	TRBJ1-5	CASSRGHNSNQPQHF
17	NA	TRBV18	TRBJ2-6	CASSPSSLLSGANVLTF
12	NA	TRBV14	TRBJ2-5	CASSPGGETQYF
15	NA	TRBV6-4	TRBJ1-5	CASSSTGSSNQPQHF
14	NA	TRBV5-8	TRBJ2-6	CATRAGPGANVLTF
16	NA	TRBV10-1	TRBJ2-7	CASSAPSGQRPHEQYF
17	NA	TRBV28	TRBJ2-1	CASSRGLAVGVNNEQFF
14	NA	TRBV6-4	TRBJ2-1	CASSDLECYNEQFF
18	NA	TRBV9	TRBJ2-2	CASSVGISGGRYAGELFF
12	NA	TRBV30	TRBJ2-2	CAGTGNTGELFF